This T cell receptor beta chain was obtained from a study of regulatory T cells in long-lasting Graves disease. Study-level information: Less than 3 months of antithyroid drugs had been taken by newly diagnosed Graves' patients.

This clonotype was seen at least ten times. CDR3 length: 15 amino acids. The V gene lost 2 bases and the J gene lost 8 bases, with 15 bases spanning the gap. The germline V gene encodes CDR1 MDHEN and CDR2 SYDVKM. Time point of the sample: newly diagnosed GD, antithyroid drugs for less than 3 months. The TCR library used RNA extracted from PBMCs. The source of the patients was an endocrinology department in Xi'an, China. Relying on iRepertoire HTBI primers and Arm-PCR of CDR3 regions, the team built TCR beta libraries. TCRdb itself ran the multiplex PCR reads through MiXCR, one entry per CDR3 protein. The sample yields about 530,000 distinct CDR3 sequences, 15% to 20% seen once. These data are also associated with another study on T cells in Graves' hyperthyroidism and ophthalmopathy. That work contributes: HTBI primers drove first-round RT-PCR of the TCR CDR3.

The chain joins TRBV28 to TRBJ1-4, with D possibly TRBD1 on 6 matching bases. The sequence was obtained from a woman aged 35 to 60 with Graves disease. The material sequenced was peripheral blood mononuclear cells (PBMCs), taken at new diagnosis, from a patient treated with antithyroid drugs. CDR3 residues: CASSLPPGAGEKLFF. The CDR3 nucleotides read TGTGCCAGCAGTTTACCCCCAGGGGCGGGGGAAAAACTGTTTTTT.